Below, 27 T cell receptor beta chains from the same sample are listed, as sequenced in a study of CD8+CD57+ T cells in acquired aplastic anemia (dated by TCRdb to the late 2010s). Expansion of CD8+CD57+ cells had been shown by flow cytometry in the patients chosen for sequencing. Reads for this sample came from an Illumina HiSeq 2000. Genomic DNA was used as template for profiling of TCR beta VDJ combinations and CDR3 sequences. TCRdb applied fastp at Q25 and MiXCR to the public reads, then kept only in-frame beta chains. When rows share a CDR3 protein, they turn into one entry using the most common DNA and genes. This sample holds approximately 300,000 distinct CDR3 sequences; roughly 61% were observed only once. The ten largest make up under 1.5% of the sample. Sequenced sample: sorted CD4+, CD8+, or CD8+CD57+ T cells (not recorded which) from PBMCs. The source of these receptors is a human donor with aplastic anemia.

The chain is built from TRBV19 and TRBJ2-1, with TRBD2 identical over 8 bases. The V segment lost 9 bases and the J segment 1 base; nucleotides outside the gene matches: 11. The germline gives CDR1 LNHDA, CDR2 SQIVND (reference sequence). The CDR3 length is 16 residues. This chain's CDR3 is CASTSAAGGSYNEQFF. In nucleotides, the CDR3 is TGTGCCAGCACATCCGCGGCGGGAGGTTCCTACAATGAGCAGTTCTTC.

This clonotype was detected once. CDR3 DNA sequence: TGTGCCAGTAGTATAATCCCAACGGGGGAAGAGACCCAGTACTTC. It encodes CASSIIPTGEETQYF. J is TRBJ2-5 and V is TRBV19; possibly TRBD2 for D (6 bases). The CDR3 has 15 amino acids. Trimming shortened V by 2 bases and J by 3 bases, and 13 bases separated the two germline ends. Per germline, CDR1 LNHDA and CDR2 SQIVND (reference sequence). Full variable domain (missing parts from reference TRBV19 and TRBJ2-5): DGGITQSPKYLFRKEGQNVTLSCEQNLNHDAMYWYRQDPGQGLRLIYYSQIVNDFQKGDIAEGYSVSREKKESFPLTVTSAQKNPTAFYLCASSIIPTGEETQYFGPGTRLLVL.

The rearrangement uses TRBV2 and TRBJ2-7, with D perhaps TRBD1 or TRBD2 (6 bases each). V lost 6 bases and J lost 3, with 24 bases in between. The germline gives CDR1 SNHLY, CDR2 FYNNEI. The CDR3 is 17 amino acids. Here the CDR3 DNA reads TGTGCCAGCAGGAGGGGGGTTGGGCAGCCCCGGGTCTACGAGCAGTACTTC. Amino acids: CASRRGVGQPRVYEQYF. Looking up the rest from reference TRBV2 and TRBJ2-7 gives the full variable domain: EPEVTQTPSHQVTQMGQEVILRCVPISNHLYFYWYRQILGQKVEFLVSFYNNEISEKSEIFDDQFSVERPDGSNFTLKIRSTKLEDSAMYFCASRRGVGQPRVYEQYFGPGTRLTVT.

This clonotype showed up many times. The genes are TRBV6-6 and TRBJ1-2; 10 positions agree with TRBD1. Germline CDR1 MNHNY, CDR2 SVGAGI (reference sequence). Losses at the gene ends were 2 bases for V and 4 bases for J; bases not matched to a gene: 4. The CDR3 consists of 15 residues. CDR3 amino acids: CASSYDRGRTYGYTF. For the CDR3, the DNA is TGTGCCAGCAGTTACGACAGGGGGCGCACCTATGGCTACACCTTC.

This clonotype was picked up many times. The chain has TRBV5-5 and TRBJ2-4; 7 positions agree with TRBD1. CDR3 length equals 14 residues. Germline V CDR1 and CDR2: SGHKS, YYEKEE (reference sequence). V was clipped by 2 bases and J by 7 bases; unmatched bases: 6. CDR3 residues: CASSFGQATNIQYF. For the CDR3, the DNA is TGTGCCAGCAGCTTCGGACAGGCGACGAACATTCAGTACTTC.

The J gene is TRBJ2-7, the V gene TRBV12-3 or TRBV12-4; 9 bases fit TRBD2. The CDR3 consists of 15 residues. Trimming cost V 7 bases and J 2 bases; bases outside gene matches: 9. This chain's CDR3 is CASKFSGSSAYEQYF. The CDR3 DNA follows: TGTGCCAGCAAGTTTAGCGGGAGTTCGGCCTACGAGCAGTACTTC.

The count of this clonotype is one. V gene TRBV20-1 combines with J gene TRBJ1-1; 7 bases match TRBD1. CDR1 DFQATT and CDR2 SNEGSKA come from the germline V gene (reference sequence). The CDR3 is 15 residues long. Germline trimming cut 0 bases from V and 5 bases from J; bases unmatched to any gene: 9. Here the CDR3 reads CSARDSGRGGTEAFF. The CDR3 DNA is TGCAGTGCTAGAGATTCGGGCAGGGGGGGAACTGAAGCTTTCTTT.

This clonotype was seen repeatedly, ten times or more. V usage is TRBV12-3 or TRBV12-4 and J usage is TRBJ1-5; 7 bases map to TRBD1. V lost 6 bases, J lost 6 bases, and 8 bases stayed unmatched. This CDR3 has 14 amino acids. The CDR3 here is CASRGETGIQPQHF. The CDR3 DNA sequence: TGTGCCAGCAGGGGGGAGACAGGGATTCAGCCCCAGCATTTT.

The sample holds a few counts of this clonotype. This chain joins TRBV5-8 and TRBJ2-3, with unresolved D. The V end was cut by 0 bases, the J end by 6 bases, with 5 bases between. The CDR3 is 12 amino acids. Looked up from germline, CDR1 is SGHTS and CDR2 is YDEGEE. CDR3 region: CASSLGSDTQYF. In DNA, the CDR3 is TGTGCCAGCAGCTTGGGGTCTGATACGCAGTATTTT.

There are many counts of this clonotype. V usage is TRBV20-1 and J usage is TRBJ2-1; D uncertain. This CDR3 spans 13 amino acids. Trimming pared 0 bases from V and 8 bases from J, leaving 11 bases between. The V gene's germline CDR1 is DFQATT and CDR2 SNEGSKA (reference sequence). CDR3 sequence (DNA): TGCAGTGCTAGAGATCGACGGGCCGATGAGCAGTTCTTC. As protein: CSARDRRADEQFF.

The chain employs TRBV19 and TRBJ2-2, with D uncertain. The CDR3 is 13 amino acids. The ends were cut back, 4 bases at V and 4 bases at J, with 7 bases in the middle. Germline CDR1 is LNHDA and CDR2 is SQIVND (reference sequence). For the CDR3, the DNA is TGTGCCAGTAGTAAATTCGGCACCGGGGAGCTGTTTTTT. It is translated as CASSKFGTGELFF. Looking up the rest from reference TRBV19 and TRBJ2-2 gives the full variable domain: DGGITQSPKYLFRKEGQNVTLSCEQNLNHDAMYWYRQDPGQGLRLIYYSQIVNDFQKGDIAEGYSVSREKKESFPLTVTSAQKNPTAFYLCASSKFGTGELFFGEGSRLTVL.

This sequence joins TRBV10-3 and TRBJ2-7, with a tentative D call TRBD1 (6 bases). The V and J ends lost 6 bases and 6 bases respectively, with 12 bases between them. CDR3 length: 12 amino acids. The V gene's germline CDR1 is ENHRY and CDR2 SYGVKD. CDR3 sequence reads: CAIRNRAGEQYF. The CDR3 DNA reads TGTGCCATCAGGAACAGGGCGGGCGAGCAGTACTTC.

The CDR3 sequence is CASSEGQILYNEQFF. CDR3 sequence (DNA): TGTGCCAGCAGTGAGGGACAGATCCTCTACAATGAGCAGTTCTTC. This sequence joins TRBV2 and TRBJ2-1, with 7 bases identical to TRBD1. The J segment lost 3 bases and the V segment lost 3 bases, leaving 5 bases of the junction unmatched. Germline values: CDR1 SNHLY, CDR2 FYNNEI. The CDR3 covers 15 residues.

The rearrangement joins TRBV20-1 to TRBJ1-4; 7 nucleotides align to TRBD1. This CDR3 has 13 residues. The V gene's germline CDR1 is DFQATT and CDR2 SNEGSKA (reference sequence). With V trimmed by 5 bases and J by 4 bases, 4 bases remained unmatched. The CDR3 DNA reads as TGCAGTGCTCAACAGGGGATTAATGAAAAACTGTTTTTT. Translation: CSAQQGINEKLFF.

This clonotype was counted at least ten times. This chain connects TRBV5-1 to TRBJ2-2; 8 bases align to TRBD1. The CDR3 runs 15 residues. The germline gives CDR1 SGHRS, CDR2 YFSETQ. V shed 0 bases and J 3 bases; nucleotides not matched to a gene: 1. The CDR3 spells CASSLDRGDTGELFF. For the CDR3, the DNA is TGCGCCAGCAGCTTGGACAGGGGGGACACCGGGGAGCTGTTTTTT.

The chain carries TRBV7-9 and TRBJ2-7, with D unresolved. Germline CDR1 is SEHNR and CDR2 is FQNEAQ (reference sequence). The V end lost 5 bases, the J end lost 0 bases, and 5 bases lay between the germline ends. This CDR3 comprises 12 residues. Here the CDR3 DNA reads TGTGCCAGCAGCCAGCCCTCCTACGAGCAGTACTTC. As protein: CASSQPSYEQYF.

The rearrangement joins TRBV7-9 to TRBJ2-5; D is ambiguous. V was pared by 10 bases and J by 2 bases, with 14 bases between. Germline-derived CDR1 and CDR2 are SEHNR and FQNEAQ (reference sequence). The CDR3 runs 13 residues. CDR3 region: CAIRRWEQETQYF. As DNA, the CDR3 is TGTGCCATCAGACGTTGGGAACAAGAGACCCAGTACTTC.

The chain recombines TRBV11-2 with TRBJ2-3; D gene unclear. The CDR3 sequence is 13 residues long. Germline V lookup: CDR1 SGHAT, CDR2 FQNNGV. Deletions cut 0 bases from V and 5 bases from J, with 6 bases between. CDR3 bases: TGTGCCAGCAGCTTAGACTTGGTAGATACGCAGTATTTT. Residues: CASSLDLVDTQYF.

The chain joins TRBV6-1 to TRBJ1-2; D remains ambiguous. V was trimmed by 8 bases and J by 8 bases, leaving 15 bases between them. The CDR3 contains 12 residues. Germline CDR1 MNHNS, CDR2 SASEGT. CDR3 sequence (DNA): TGTGCCAGCGCTGAAGGATCGGCAGGCTACACCTTC. Translating it yields CASAEGSAGYTF.

Written as DNA, the CDR3 is TGCAGTGCTCGGTTTTTCCTTACGGGACAGGAGACCCAGTACTTC. It yields the protein CSARFFLTGQETQYF. This chain connects TRBV20-1 to TRBJ2-5; 7 bases fit TRBD1. CDR1 is DFQATT and CDR2 is SNEGSKA in the germline V gene (reference sequence). Trimming at V came to 5 bases and at J to 5 bases, leaving 14 bases not matched to a gene. This CDR3 has 15 residues.

This clonotype was observed many times. The V and J genes are TRBV10-1 and TRBJ2-1; 12 positions agree with TRBD2. After removal of 4 bases from V and 0 bases from J, the junction contained 1 base not matched to a gene. This CDR3 comprises 16 residues. Germline CDR1 WNHNN, CDR2 SYGVQD (reference sequence). CDR3 residues: CASSGGLAGSYNEQFF. CDR3 in DNA: TGCGCCAGCAGTGGGGGACTAGCGGGCTCCTACAATGAGCAGTTCTTC.

The rearrangement uses TRBV29-1 and TRBJ1-6; 12 nucleotides align to TRBD1. The CDR3 is 14 residues long. In germline, CDR1 is SQVTM, CDR2 ANQGSEA. The CDR3 DNA sequence: TGCAGTGCCGGGACAGGGGGCCAAAATTCACCCCTCCACTTT. Encoded protein: CSAGTGGQNSPLHF.

This clonotype was seen at least ten times. DNA for the CDR3: TGTGCCAGCAGTGGGTTAGCCAGGGGGCGAAATTCACCCCTCCACTTT. It is translated as CASSGLARGRNSPLHF. This rearrangement joins TRBV6-1 to TRBJ1-6; the match to TRBD1 covers 8 bases. Germline V lookup: CDR1 MNHNS, CDR2 SASEGT. V was clipped by 4 bases and J by 7 bases; unmatched bases: 9. This CDR3 region has 16 residues.

This chain connects TRBV20-1 to TRBJ1-6, with TRBD1 matching 7 bases. The CDR3 has 14 amino acids. V was clipped by 6 bases and J by 5 bases; unmatched bases: 7. From germline, CDR1 is DFQATT and CDR2 SNEGSKA (reference sequence). CDR3 in amino acids: CSADRDRDNSPLHF. The CDR3 DNA reads as TGCAGTGCGGACCGGGACAGAGATAATTCACCCCTCCACTTT.

This chain connects TRBV19 to TRBJ2-6, with D maybe TRBD2 (6 bases). This CDR3 is built from 12 residues. Germline lookup yields CDR1 LNHDA and CDR2 SQIVND (reference sequence). The V end lost 7 bases, the J end lost 10 bases, and 11 bases lay between the germline ends. The DNA for the CDR3 is TGTGCCAGTACTGCCGGGACTAACGTCCTGACTTTC. It codes for CASTAGTNVLTF.

This clonotype was picked up a small number of times. This chain uses TRBV6-5 with TRBJ2-7, with D perhaps TRBD1 (6 bases). The germline gives CDR1 MNHEY, CDR2 SVGAGI. The length of the CDR3 is 14 residues. V lost 6 bases and J lost 5, with 17 bases in between. The CDR3 nucleotides are TGTGCCAGCAGCTGTACAGGGTGGGGCGACGAGCAGTACTTC. Its protein product is CASSCTGWGDEQYF.

A few counts support this clonotype. The chain employs TRBV5-1 and TRBJ2-1; D not resolved. The CDR3 runs 11 residues. V dropped 5 bases and J dropped 7 bases, with 7 bases sitting between them. The germline CDR1 and CDR2 sequences are SGHRS and YFSETQ. The CDR3 DNA is TGCGCCAGCAGGGGTATAAATGAGCAGTTCTTC. This translates into CASRGINEQFF.